The 5 T cell receptor beta chains below were found in one sample sequenced in a study of CXCR3-negative and CXCR3-positive naive CD8 T cells. Preparation of TRB cDNA libraries relied on 5' RACE carrying UMI labels. Following a re-call of the 5' RACE reads, TCRdb has one entry per CDR3 protein and lacks DNA. The ten most abundant clones cover roughly 0.29% of a sample with about 130,000 distinct CDR3 sequences. Sequencing was done on a sample of naive CXCR3- CD8+ T cells from blood. Subset here: CD45RO-CCR7+CD27+CD95- naive CD8+ T cells lacking CXCR3 (TNR3-). These receptors all stem from a human donor in good health. Some clones in this sample may be carry-over from other donors' samples.

V is TRBV20-1 and J is TRBJ1-6. The CDR3 consists of 16 residues. Germline V lookup: CDR1 DFQATT, CDR2 SNEGSKA (reference sequence). The CDR3 region is CSARALAGGDNSPLHF.

This chain joins TRBV7-9 and TRBJ1-1. The CDR3 covers 14 residues. Germline V gives CDR1 SEHNR, CDR2 FQNEAQ (reference sequence). CDR3 protein: CASSLTSGPTEAFF. Full variable domain (missing parts from reference TRBV7-9 and TRBJ1-1): DTGVSQNPRHKITKRGQNVTFRCDPISEHNRLYWYRQTLGQGPEFLTYFQNEAQLEKSRLLSDRFSAERPKGSFSTLEIQRTEQGDSAMYLCASSLTSGPTEAFFGQGTRLTVV.

J is TRBJ2-7 and V is TRBV20-1; TCRdb indicates TRBD2, and absent DNA this call remains unverified. Germline values: CDR1 DFQATT, CDR2 SNEGSKA (reference sequence). The length of the CDR3 is 14 residues. CDR3 protein: CSATLLAGGYEQYF.

The rearrangement joins TRBV28 to TRBJ2-7. CDR1 and CDR2 from the germline V gene are MDHEN and SYDVKM. The CDR3 has 13 residues. This CDR3 is CASSSQLTYEQYF.

V usage is TRBV12-5 and J usage is TRBJ2-1. CDR1 is LGHNT and CDR2 is FRNRAP in the germline V gene. The CDR3 has 13 amino acids. The CDR3 here is CASGLVFDNEQFF.